The 24 T cell receptor beta chains below were found in one sample sequenced in a study of PD-1 blockade in classical Hodgkin lymphoma. The sample's time point: cycle 4 day 1 (C4D1), after five to seven weeks of nivolumab. After autologous stem cell transplantation all patients relapsed, and prior brentuximab vedotin exposure differed between cohorts. Sequenced by immunoSEQ multiplex PCR; TCRdb stores in-frame clones only, minus some. The profile shows about 18,000 clones, 83% of them singletons. The input for sequencing was peripheral blood mononuclear cells (PBMCs), taken before the fourth cycle of nivolumab. The receptor source for this set is a human donor with classical Hodgkin lymphoma.

With respect to this clone: The DNA is left out, because the CDR3 cannot be placed on it with certainty; the CDR3 is given as TCRdb lists it. The rearrangement links TRBV7-5 to TRBJ1-3; the DNA was not compared with TRBD1, the D call given in the table. TRBV7-5 is annotated as a pseudogene. The CDR3 has 20 residues if both end residues are counted. The CDR3 protein is CARSLADDRVGRGSGNTIYF.

This clone showed up just a few times. CDR3 residues: CASSLESNEQFF. The CDR3 DNA reads as TGTGCCAGCAGCTTGGAAAGTAATGAGCAGTTCTTC. The genes are TRBV5-5 and TRBJ2-1, with unresolved D. Trimming stripped 0 bases from V and 7 bases from J, with 5 bases between. This CDR3 is built from 12 residues. Germline CDR1 and CDR2: SGHKS and YYEKEE (reference sequence).

This chain joins TRBV5-1 and TRBJ2-2; 11 nucleotides match TRBD2. From germline, CDR1 is SGHRS and CDR2 YFSETQ. There are 15 residues in the CDR3. J lost 4 bases, V lost 2 bases, and 1 base had no gene match. The DNA of the CDR3 is TGCGCCAGCAGCTTTGGACTAGCGGGCACCGGGGAGCTGTTTTTT. This sequence encodes CASSFGLAGTGELFF.

The chain is built from TRBV7-9 and TRBJ1-5, with D possibly TRBD1 on 5 matching bases. There are 13 residues in the CDR3. V shed 3 bases and J shed 4 bases, with 7 bases lying between them. CDR1 SEHNR and CDR2 FQNEAQ come from the germline V gene (reference sequence). CDR3 DNA: TGTGCCAGCAGCTTTGGGGGTAATCAGCCCCAGCATTTT. Translated: CASSFGGNQPQHF.

The chain is built from TRBV6-5 and TRBJ2-1; perhaps TRBD1 as D (6 bases). Germline assignment: CDR1 MNHEY and CDR2 SVGAGI. The CDR3 contains 11 residues. V was cut by 6 bases and J by 7 bases, with 7 bases left in between. CDR3 nucleotide sequence: TGTGCCAGCAGCCAGGGGAATGAGCAGTTCTTC. It yields the protein CASSQGNEQFF.

V gene TRBV10-3 combines with J gene TRBJ2-7, with D perhaps TRBD1 (6 bases). Germline V CDR1 and CDR2: ENHRY, SYGVKD. V gave up 10 bases and J gave up 1 base, with 20 bases separating them. This CDR3 comprises 15 residues. CDR3 region: CATVFGTPSSYEQYF. The CDR3 DNA reads as TGTGCCACGGTTTTCGGGACACCCTCGTCCTACGAGCAGTACTTC.

The V gene is TRBV5-8, the J gene TRBJ2-3; 8 bases line up with TRBD2. The trim removed 4 bases at V and 6 bases at J, leaving 7 bases unmatched. This CDR3 has 14 amino acids. The germline gives CDR1 SGHTS, CDR2 YDEGEE. DNA for the CDR3: TGTGCCAGCAGCCTCCCCGGGGGGGTCGATACGCAGTATTTT. Protein product: CASSLPGGVDTQYF.

The chain is built from TRBV19 and TRBJ1-3, with D perhaps TRBD1 (5 bases). The CDR3 spans 15 residues. Germline V gene data show CDR1 as LNHDA and CDR2 as SQIVND (reference sequence). Trimming took 3 bases from V and 0 from J, leaving 9 bases between them. The CDR3 DNA is TGTGCCAGTAGTATCGGGAGGGGCTCTGGAAACACCATATATTTT. Protein: CASSIGRGSGNTIYF.

Written as DNA, the CDR3 is TGCGCCAGCAGCTTACAGGGCTACAATGAAAAACTGTTTTTT. It encodes CASSLQGYNEKLFF. V is TRBV5-1 and J is TRBJ1-4, with D possibly TRBD1 on 6 matching bases. Trimming removed 2 bases from V and 5 bases from J, with 10 bases in between. The CDR3 contains 14 residues. Germline V gives CDR1 SGHRS, CDR2 YFSETQ.

This clone was counted between two and nine times. The V and J genes are TRBV5-1 and TRBJ1-4; D gene unclear. The V gene lost 0 bases and the J gene lost 5 bases, with 14 bases spanning the gap. This CDR3 is built from 16 residues. The V gene's germline CDR1 is SGHRS and CDR2 YFSETQ. CDR3 sequence: CASSLVGGLENEKLFF. CDR3 bases: TGCGCCAGCAGCTTGGTAGGAGGGTTGGAGAATGAAAAACTGTTTTTT.

The rearrangement links TRBV10-3 to TRBJ1-2; no reliable D call. Germline CDR1 and CDR2: ENHRY and SYGVKD. The ends were cut back, 3 bases at V and 4 bases at J, with 12 bases in the middle. This CDR3 contains 14 residues. CDR3 protein: CAISELAGSYGYTF. The CDR3 DNA follows: TGTGCCATCAGTGAACTCGCCGGGAGCTATGGCTACACCTTC.

The chain is built from TRBV6-5 and TRBJ2-2; possibly TRBD1 for D (6 bases). Germline lookup yields CDR1 MNHEY and CDR2 SVGAGI. Trimming cost V 7 bases and J 7 bases, with 16 bases left between them. The CDR3 spans 14 residues. CDR3 amino acids: CASIKGVGIGELFF. For the CDR3, the DNA is TGTGCCAGCATCAAGGGGGTAGGGATCGGGGAGCTGTTTTTT.

The chain couples TRBV7-9 to TRBJ1-2; TRBD1 matches at 9 bases. The V gene's germline CDR1 is SEHNR and CDR2 FQNEAQ (reference sequence). This CDR3 region has 15 residues. The J segment lost 7 bases and the V segment lost 7 bases, leaving 13 bases of the junction unmatched. Here the CDR3 DNA reads TGTGCCAGCACTATAACAGGGGGCGAATCAGGTGGCTACACCTTC. Its protein is CASTITGGESGGYTF.

V gene TRBV6-1 combines with J gene TRBJ2-7; D unresolved. Trimming removed 5 bases at V and 4 bases at J, with 9 bases between. The CDR3 length is 12 residues. Germline V gene lookup returns CDR1 MNHNS and CDR2 SASEGT. The CDR3 nucleotides read TGTGCCAGCAGTCATCTACGTTACGAGCAGTACTTC. It translates to CASSHLRYEQYF.

The V and J genes are TRBV28 and TRBJ1-5; D call uncertain. The CDR3 has 13 residues. The V gene lost 6 bases and the J gene lost 3 bases, with 9 bases spanning the gap. Germline V gene sequence: CDR1 MDHEN, CDR2 SYDVKM. The CDR3 loop is CASRAAFNQPQHF. CDR3 sequence (DNA): TGTGCCAGCAGGGCGGCTTTCAATCAGCCCCAGCATTTT.

V and J are TRBV7-9 and TRBJ1-2; 12 nucleotides agree with TRBD1. This CDR3 has 15 residues. Germline V lookup: CDR1 SEHNR, CDR2 FQNEAQ (reference sequence). V gave up 10 bases and J gave up 3 bases; unmatched junction bases: 9. The CDR3 reads CATKGQGASDYGYTF. In DNA form, the CDR3 reads TGTGCCACCAAGGGACAGGGGGCATCTGACTATGGCTACACCTTC.

V is TRBV18 and J is TRBJ2-7; D is perhaps TRBD2 (5 bases). The V end lost 5 bases, the J end lost 4 bases, and 21 bases lay between the germline ends. CDR1 and CDR2 (germline): KGHSH, LQKENI. CDR3 length: 16 amino acids. The CDR3 here is CASSSRTGTPGYEQYF. The CDR3, as DNA: TGTGCCAGCTCATCAAGGACCGGTACTCCGGGGTACGAGCAGTACTTC.

The rearrangement uses TRBV7-9 and TRBJ1-5; D is ambiguous. The CDR3 extends over 14 amino acids. V dropped 3 bases and J dropped 4 bases, with 10 bases sitting between them. Germline assignment: CDR1 SEHNR and CDR2 FQNEAQ (reference sequence). The CDR3 coding sequence is TGTGCCAGCAGCTTGAGTGGTGGGAATCAGCCCCAGCATTTT. It encodes CASSLSGGNQPQHF.

This clone was detected a few times. The chain is built from TRBV5-1 and TRBJ1-4, with 11 bases fitting TRBD1. The CDR3 length is 16 residues. Germline trimming cut 4 bases from V and 3 bases from J; bases unmatched to any gene: 5. CDR1 and CDR2 (germline): SGHRS, YFSETQ. CDR3 loop: CASSPGTGGSNEKLFF. The CDR3, as DNA: TGCGCCAGCAGCCCCGGGACAGGGGGATCTAATGAAAAACTGTTTTTT.

The V call is TRBV5-1, the J call TRBJ2-6; unclear D gene. The V gene lost 0 bases and the J gene lost 2 bases, with 6 bases spanning the gap. The germline V gene encodes CDR1 SGHRS and CDR2 YFSETQ. The CDR3 loop spans 15 amino acids. CDR3 sequence reads: CASSLESAGANVLTF. For the CDR3, the DNA is TGCGCCAGCAGCTTGGAGTCAGCTGGGGCCAACGTCCTGACTTTC.

This clone has only a few counts. The CDR3 reads CASSEEAGGPYNEQFF. DNA for the CDR3: TGTGCCAGCAGTGAAGAGGCGGGGGGCCCCTACAATGAGCAGTTCTTC. The chain has TRBV6-1 and TRBJ2-1; 8 bases line up with TRBD2. V dropped 1 base and J dropped 2; count of bases not matched to a gene: 4. CDR1 and CDR2 (germline): MNHNS, SASEGT. The CDR3 length is 16 residues.

V gene TRBV7-9 combines with J gene TRBJ1-5, with D possibly being TRBD1 (6 bases). The CDR3 loop spans 16 amino acids. Germline V gene sequence: CDR1 SEHNR, CDR2 FQNEAQ (reference sequence). V lost 3 bases and J lost 6, with 18 bases in between. The CDR3 here is CASSLVGHRVAQPQHF. CDR3 sequence (DNA): TGTGCCAGCAGCTTGGTGGGGCACAGGGTTGCTCAGCCCCAGCATTTT.

A remark on this clone: In the same sample, other DNA sequences code for this CDR3. This sequence joins TRBV5-1 and TRBJ1-1; D might be TRBD1 (6 bases). Trimming took 2 bases from V and 1 from J, leaving 12 bases between them. Germline loops: CDR1 SGHRS, CDR2 YFSETQ. The CDR3 runs 15 residues. CDR3 bases: TGCGCCAGCAGCTTAGACAGGACCGCGAACACTGAAGCTTTCTTT. It specifies CASSLDRTANTEAFF. Filled out from reference TRBV5-1 and TRBJ1-1, the complete variable domain reads KAGVTQTPRYLIKTRGQQVTLSCSPISGHRSVSWYQQTPGQGLQFLFEYFSETQRNKGNFPGRFSGRQFSNSRSEMNVSTLELGDSALYLCASSLDRTANTEAFFGQGTRLTVV.

This rearrangement joins TRBV5-1 to TRBJ2-1; 12 nucleotides align to TRBD1. The CDR3 sequence is 15 residues long. Per the germline V gene, CDR1 is SGHRS and CDR2 is YFSETQ. V lost 3 bases and J lost 8; bases outside the gene matches: 6. The CDR3 region has the DNA TGCGCCAGCAGCTCAACCGGGACAGGGGGCGATGAGCAGTTCTTC. This gives the protein CASSSTGTGGDEQFF.